These T cell receptor beta chains were read from a single sample in a study of graft-versus-host responses after intestinal transplantation. Method: immunoSEQ multiplex PCR; TCRdb's copy keeps in-frame clones and lacks some. The table includes 96,000 or so clones, 92% detected once. No cognate antigen is known for these TCRs. The sample consisted of unstimulated CD4+ T cells sorted from spleen or lymph node cells, taken before intestinal transplant. The receptors shown here come from a human donor who received an intestinal transplant. The CDR3 runs from the conserved cysteine through the conserved F or W. D genes are given only for firm matches. Size is stated for part of the rows, as once, few or many counts, or as a class when the clone is expanded.

j_gene | v_gene | abundance | d_gene | CDR3nt | CDR3aa
TRBJ1-2 | TRBV7-2 | once | TRBD1 | TGTGCCAGCAGCACAGGACAGGGAATTTGGGGCTACACCTTC | CASSTGQGIWGYTF
TRBJ2-2 | TRBV19 | . | TRBD2 | TGTGCCAGTAGTGGCCCCGCGGGACTAGCCCACACCGGGGAGCTGTTTTTT | CASSGPAGLAHTGELFF
TRBJ2-7 | TRBV11-3 | . | TRBD1 | TGTGCCAGCAGCCCAGACAGGGTCTACGAGCAGTACTTC | CASSPDRVYEQYF
TRBJ2-1 | TRBV5-4 | . | . | TGTGCCAGCAGCTTGGAAGGCAGGGGTGGGAAGCAGTTCTTC | CASSLEGRGGKQFF
TRBJ1-3 | TRBV9 | once | . | TGTGCCAGCAGCGTAGCTACAGGGCTCTCTGGAAACACCATATATTTT | CASSVATGLSGNTIYF
TRBJ2-3 | TRBV6-7 | . | . | TGTGCCACCCAAGGGGGTGACTCGCCTCGAAACACAGATACGCAGTATTTT | CATQGGDSPRNTDTQYF
TRBJ1-3 | TRBV8-2 | once | . | TGTGGCAGTGCATCCGCAGCCCTCCTCTACCCGGCGGGGGGGATATCCTCTGGAAACACCATATATTTT | CGSASAALLYPAGGISSGNTIYF
TRBJ2-7 | TRBV4-3 | . | TRBD1 | TGCGCCAGCAGCCAGGAGTACAGGGGGTCCGAGCAGTACTTC | CASSQEYRGSEQYF
TRBJ2-1 | TRBV7-3 | . | . | TGTGCCAGCAGCGGAGAATCGGATGAGCAGTTCTTC | CASSGESDEQFF
TRBJ1-2 | TRBV30 | . | . | TGTGCCTGGAGTCCCGGACAGCTTCCTCCTAACTATGGCTACACCTTC | CAWSPGQLPPNYGYTF
TRBJ2-7 | TRBV5-4 | . | . | TGTGCCAGCAGCGACCGAGGGCGGGCTACCTACGAGCAGTACTTC | CASSDRGRATYEQYF
TRBJ2-6 | TRBV4-2 | once | TRBD1 | TGTGCCAGCAACCGATCCCCGGACAGGGGGCTGACTGGGGCCAACGTCCTGACTTTC | CASNRSPDRGLTGANVLTF
TRBJ1-1 | TRBV7-9 | . | . | TGTGCCAGCAGCTTGAGCACTGAAGCTTTCTTT | CASSLSTEAFF
TRBJ1-6 | TRBV5-6 | . | TRBD1 | TGTGCCAGCAGCTTGGGGCCGGGACAGGGCGATTCACCCCTCCACTTT | CASSLGPGQGDSPLHF
TRBJ1-3 | TRBV5-6 | . | . | TGTGCCAGCAGCTTTGGCCCATCTGGAAACACCATATATTTT | CASSFGPSGNTIYF
TRBJ2-1 | TRBV5-1 | . | . | TGCGCCAGCAGCTTGGCAGGGGACAATGAGCAGTTCTTC | CASSLAGDNEQFF
TRBJ2-3 | TRBV5-4 | few | TRBD2 | TGTGCCAGCAGCTTGTACCGACTAGCGGGAGGAGGCGCAGATACGCAGTATTTT | CASSLYRLAGGGADTQYF
TRBJ1-1 | TRBV29-1 | . | TRBD1 | TGCAGCGTTGAAGTCCGGACAGGCTCTGAAGCTTTCTTT | CSVEVRTGSEAFF
TRBJ1-1 | TRBV10-3 | once | TRBD1 | TGTGCCATCAGTGCAGAGACAGGGCGTGCTTTCTTT | CAISAETGRAFF
TRBJ2-5 | TRBV9 | . | . | TGTGCCAGCAGCGTATCCCCGGGGGGCCGGGGGGAGACCCAGTACTTC | CASSVSPGGRGETQYF
TRBJ2-3 | TRBV30 | . | TRBD2 | TGTGCCTGGGGGACTAGCGGGGCAGATACGCAGTATTTT | CAWGTSGADTQYF
TRBJ2-1 | TRBV6-5 | . | TRBD1 | TGTGCCAGCAGTTGGACAGGGGGAACAGGCTACAATGAGCAGTTCTTC | CASSWTGGTGYNEQFF
TRBJ1-5 | TRBV5-5 | . | . | TGTGCCAGCAGCTTCTACAATCAGCCCCAGCATTTT | CASSFYNQPQHF
TRBJ2-7 | TRBV6-1 | . | . | TGTGCCAGCAGTTTGAACCCCCGGAGGGACGAGCAGTACTTC | CASSLNPRRDEQYF
TRBJ2-1 | TRBV6-1 | . | . | TGTGCCAGCCTGGCTAGCTACAATGAGCAGTTCTTC | CASLASYNEQFF
TRBJ1-1 | TRBV5-6 | . | . | TGTGCCAGCAGCTTGGGGATTGGGCCCACTGAAGCTTTCTTT | CASSLGIGPTEAFF
TRBJ2-2 | TRBV4-1 | . | TRBD1 | TGCGCCAGCAGCCAAGTCCAGGGGGCTAACACCGGGGAGCTGTTTTTT | CASSQVQGANTGELFF
TRBJ1-4 | TRBV5-1 | . | TRBD1 | TGCGCCAGCAGCTTTGCGGGACAGGGGGCGGAGGGTGAAAAACTGTTTTTT | CASSFAGQGAEGEKLFF
TRBJ1-4 | TRBV6-1 | . | . | TGTGCCAGCAGTGAAGCCGTAACCCTAAGGAGGGGAGGATTCGCTGAAAAACTGTTTTTT | CASSEAVTLRRGGFAEKLFF
TRBJ2-1 | TRBV21-1 | . | . | TGTGCCAGCCCCCCCGACAATGAGCAGTTCTTC | CASPPDNEQFF
TRBJ1-2 | TRBV7-9 | . | TRBD1 | TGTGCCAGCAGACCCTCGACAGGGATTGATGGCTACACCTTC | CASRPSTGIDGYTF
TRBJ1-2 | TRBV6-5 | . | . | TGTGCCAGCCTTGCAGGGTCAGGGAACTATGGCTACACCTTC | CASLAGSGNYGYTF
TRBJ1-2 | TRBV5-5 | . | . | TGTGCCAGCAGCTTTTGGGCCCGATACTATGGCTACACCTTC | CASSFWARYYGYTF
TRBJ1-5 | TRBV6-4 | . | . | TGTGCCAGCAGACCTGGACTGGGGAATCAGCCCCAGCATTTT | CASRPGLGNQPQHF
TRBJ2-2 | TRBV29-1 | . | TRBD1 | TGCAGCGTTGAGCGGACAGGGGTGGACACCGGGGAGCTGTTTTTT | CSVERTGVDTGELFF
TRBJ2-1 | TRBV2 | . | TRBD2 | TGTGCCAGCAACGAGAGGCTAGCGGGAGGGAATGAGCAGTTCTTC | CASNERLAGGNEQFF
TRBJ1-4 | TRBV16 | few | . | TGTGCCAGCAGCCAATTTGCCGGGAGGTCGGAAAAACTGTTTTTT | CASSQFAGRSEKLFF
TRBJ1-5 | TRBV30 | . | . | TGTGCCTGGAGTGTCAGAACACGTAGCAATCAGCCCCAGCATTTT | CAWSVRTRSNQPQHF
TRBJ2-1 | TRBV7-2 | . | . | TGTGCCAGCAGCTTAGCGGGCAGGGTTGGGCGGGGCTCCTACAATGAGCAGTTCTTC | CASSLAGRVGRGSYNEQFF
TRBJ2-5 | TRBV5-1 | . | . | TGCGCCAGCAGCTTGGGTCAGATGGAAGAGACCCAGTACTTC | CASSLGQMEETQYF
TRBJ2-2 | TRBV4-2 | once | . | TGTGCCAGCAGCCAAGCGGAGCACAACACCGGGGAGCTGTTTTTT | CASSQAEHNTGELFF
TRBJ2-2 | TRBV5-5 | . | . | TGTGCCAGCAGCTTGGCGGTCAGCGCGAACACCGGGGAGCTGTTTTTT | CASSLAVSANTGELFF
TRBJ2-3 | TRBV2 | . | TRBD2 | TGTGCCAGCAGTGATGTCGCGGGGGGTTACACAGATACGCAGTATTTT | CASSDVAGGYTDTQYF
TRBJ2-1 | TRBV11-1 | . | . | TGTGCCAGCAGCTTAGCCCCGACTCCCGGCCACAATGAGCAGTTCTTC | CASSLAPTPGHNEQFF
TRBJ1-4 | TRBV30 | . | TRBD1 | TGTGCCTGGAGCCTCTCGGCAGGGGGCTGGGAAAAACTGTTTTTT | CAWSLSAGGWEKLFF
TRBJ1-1 | TRBV19 | . | . | TGTGCCAGTAGTTTTCGATTGGGACATGAAGCTTTCTTT | CASSFRLGHEAFF
TRBJ1-5 | TRBV6-5 | once | . | TGTGCCAGCATGGGAGCACACAATCAGCCCCAGCATTTT | CASMGAHNQPQHF
TRBJ1-6 | TRBV28 | once | TRBD1 | TGTGCCAGCAGTTTAATTGACAGGGATAATTCACCCCTCCACTTT | CASSLIDRDNSPLHF
TRBJ1-5 | TRBV6-6 | . | TRBD1 | TGTGCCAGCAGTTACTCGACAGGGTCCACTTATCAGCCCCAGCATTTT | CASSYSTGSTYQPQHF